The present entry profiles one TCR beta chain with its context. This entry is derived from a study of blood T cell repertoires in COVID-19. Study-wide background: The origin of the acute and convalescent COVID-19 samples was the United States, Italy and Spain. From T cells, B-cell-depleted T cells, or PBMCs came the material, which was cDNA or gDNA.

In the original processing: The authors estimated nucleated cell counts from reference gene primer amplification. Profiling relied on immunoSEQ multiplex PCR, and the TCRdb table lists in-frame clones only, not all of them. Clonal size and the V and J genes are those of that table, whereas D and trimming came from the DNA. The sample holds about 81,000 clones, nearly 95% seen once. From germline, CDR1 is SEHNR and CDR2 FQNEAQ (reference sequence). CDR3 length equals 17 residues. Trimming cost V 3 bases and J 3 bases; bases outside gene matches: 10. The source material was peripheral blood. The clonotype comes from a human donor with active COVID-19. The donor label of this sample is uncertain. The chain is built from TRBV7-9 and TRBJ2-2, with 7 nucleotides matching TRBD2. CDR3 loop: CASSFHVQAGDTGELFF. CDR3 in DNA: TGTGCCAGCAGCTTCCATGTTCAGGCGGGAGACACCGGGGAGCTGTTTTTT. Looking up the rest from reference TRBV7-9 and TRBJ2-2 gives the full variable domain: DTGVSQNPRHKITKRGQNVTFRCDPISEHNRLYWYRQTLGQGPEFLTYFQNEAQLEKSRLLSDRFSAERPKGSFSTLEIQRTEQGDSAMYLCASSFHVQAGDTGELFFGEGSRLTVL.